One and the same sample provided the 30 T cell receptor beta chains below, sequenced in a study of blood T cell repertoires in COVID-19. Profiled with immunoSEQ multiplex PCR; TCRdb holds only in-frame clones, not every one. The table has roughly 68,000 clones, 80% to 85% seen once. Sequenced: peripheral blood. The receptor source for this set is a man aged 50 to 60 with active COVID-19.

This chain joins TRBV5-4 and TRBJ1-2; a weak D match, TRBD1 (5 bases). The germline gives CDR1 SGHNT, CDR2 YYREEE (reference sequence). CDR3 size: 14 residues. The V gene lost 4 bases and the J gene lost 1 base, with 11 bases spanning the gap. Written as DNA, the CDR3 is TGTGCCAGCAGCCACCCGACAGTTAACTATGGCTACACCTTC. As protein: CASSHPTVNYGYTF.

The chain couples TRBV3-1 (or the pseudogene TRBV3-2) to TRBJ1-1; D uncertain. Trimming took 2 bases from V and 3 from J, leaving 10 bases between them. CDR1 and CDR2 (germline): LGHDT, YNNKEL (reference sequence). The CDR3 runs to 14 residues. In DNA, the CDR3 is TGTGCCAGCAGCCAAAATCACATGGACACTGAAGCTTTCTTT. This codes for CASSQNHMDTEAFF.

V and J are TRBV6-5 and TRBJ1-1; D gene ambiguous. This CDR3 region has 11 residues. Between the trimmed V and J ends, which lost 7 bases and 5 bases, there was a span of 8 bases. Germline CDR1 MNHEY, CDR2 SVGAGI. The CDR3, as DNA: TGTGCCAGCACGAGAGGGACTGAAGCTTTCTTT. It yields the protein CASTRGTEAFF.

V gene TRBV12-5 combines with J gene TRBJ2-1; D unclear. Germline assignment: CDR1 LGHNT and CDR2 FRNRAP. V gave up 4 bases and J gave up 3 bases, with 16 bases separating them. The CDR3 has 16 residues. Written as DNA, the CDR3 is TGTGCTAGTGGTTCCTCAGAGGCCCCAAACTACAATGAGCAGTTCTTC. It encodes CASGSSEAPNYNEQFF.

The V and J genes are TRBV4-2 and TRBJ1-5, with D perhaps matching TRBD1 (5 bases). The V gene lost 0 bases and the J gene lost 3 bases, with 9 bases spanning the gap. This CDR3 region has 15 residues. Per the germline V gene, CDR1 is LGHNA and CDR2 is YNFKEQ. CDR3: CASSQEGGTNQPQHF. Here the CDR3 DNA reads TGTGCCAGCAGCCAAGAGGGGGGGACCAATCAGCCCCAGCATTTT.

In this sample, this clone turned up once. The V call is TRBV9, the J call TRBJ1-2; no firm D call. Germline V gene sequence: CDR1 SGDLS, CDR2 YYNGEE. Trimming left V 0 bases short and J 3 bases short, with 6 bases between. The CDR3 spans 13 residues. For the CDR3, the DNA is TGTGCCAGCAGCGTAGAGTCGGACTATGGCTACACCTTC. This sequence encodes CASSVESDYGYTF.

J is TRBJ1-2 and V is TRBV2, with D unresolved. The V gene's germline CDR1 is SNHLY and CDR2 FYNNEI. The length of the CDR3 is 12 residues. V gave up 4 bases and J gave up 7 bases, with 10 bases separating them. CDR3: CASSGGGAGYTF. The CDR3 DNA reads TGTGCCAGCAGTGGAGGAGGAGCTGGCTACACCTTC.

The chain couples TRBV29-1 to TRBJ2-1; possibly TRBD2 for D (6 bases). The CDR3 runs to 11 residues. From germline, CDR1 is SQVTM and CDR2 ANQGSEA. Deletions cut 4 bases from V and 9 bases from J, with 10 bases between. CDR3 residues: CSVAGVGEQFF. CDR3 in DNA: TGCAGCGTTGCGGGGGTTGGTGAGCAGTTCTTC.

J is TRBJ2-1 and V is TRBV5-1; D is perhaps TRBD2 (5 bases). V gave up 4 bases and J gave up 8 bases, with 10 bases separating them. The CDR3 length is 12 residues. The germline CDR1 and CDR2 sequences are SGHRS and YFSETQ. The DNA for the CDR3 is TGCGCCAGCAGCGGGGAGTCGGATGAGCAGTTCTTC. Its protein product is CASSGESDEQFF. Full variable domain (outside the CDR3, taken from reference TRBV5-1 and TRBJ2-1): KAGVTQTPRYLIKTRGQQVTLSCSPISGHRSVSWYQQTPGQGLQFLFEYFSETQRNKGNFPGRFSGRQFSNSRSEMNVSTLELGDSALYLCASSGESDEQFFGPGTRLTVL.

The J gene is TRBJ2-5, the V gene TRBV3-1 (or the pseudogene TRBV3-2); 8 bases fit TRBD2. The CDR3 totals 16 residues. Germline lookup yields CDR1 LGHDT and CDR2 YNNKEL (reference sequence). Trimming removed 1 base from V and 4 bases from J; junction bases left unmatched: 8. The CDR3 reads CASSQGTGGPGETQYF. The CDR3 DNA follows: TGTGCCAGCAGCCAAGGTACGGGAGGGCCAGGAGAGACCCAGTACTTC.

The CDR3 coding sequence is TGTGCCAGCAGCCCCCGGGGAAATAGCAATCAGCCCCAGCATTTT. This gives the protein CASSPRGNSNQPQHF. The chain links TRBV2 to TRBJ1-5, with D hard to call. The CDR3 has 15 residues. V lost 6 bases, J lost 0 bases, and 12 bases lay in between. Germline CDR1 reads SNHLY; CDR2 reads FYNNEI.

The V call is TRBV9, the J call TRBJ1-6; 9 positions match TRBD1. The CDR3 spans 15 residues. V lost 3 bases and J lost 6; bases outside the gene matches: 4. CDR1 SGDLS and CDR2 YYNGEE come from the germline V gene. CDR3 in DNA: TGTGCCAGCAGCGGGGGACAGGGACTTAATTCACCCCTCCACTTT. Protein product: CASSGGQGLNSPLHF. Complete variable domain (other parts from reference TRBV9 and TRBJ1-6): DSGVTQTPKHLITATGQRVTLRCSPRSGDLSVYWYQQSLDQGLQFLIQYYNGEERAKGNILERFSAQQFPDLHSELNLSSLELGDSALYFCASSGGQGLNSPLHFGNGTRLTVT.

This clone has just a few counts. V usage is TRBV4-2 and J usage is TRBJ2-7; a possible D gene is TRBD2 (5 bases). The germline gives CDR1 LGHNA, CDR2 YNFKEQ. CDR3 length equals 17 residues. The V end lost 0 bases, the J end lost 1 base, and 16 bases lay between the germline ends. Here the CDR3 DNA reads TGTGCCAGCAGCCAAGAACCCTCGGGGATAACTTCCTACGAGCAGTACTTC. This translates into CASSQEPSGITSYEQYF.

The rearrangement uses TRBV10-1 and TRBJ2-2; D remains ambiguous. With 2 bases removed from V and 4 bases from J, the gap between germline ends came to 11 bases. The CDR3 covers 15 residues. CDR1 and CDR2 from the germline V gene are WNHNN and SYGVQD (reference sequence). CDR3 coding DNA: TGCGCCAGCAGTGAGGCCACGACTGTCACCGGGGAGCTGTTTTTT. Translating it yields CASSEATTVTGELFF.

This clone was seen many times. The CDR3 loop reads CASSQRRAGNTIYF. DNA for the CDR3: TGTGCCAGCAGCCAGCGCAGGGCGGGAAACACCATATATTTT. The rearrangement links TRBV4-2 to TRBJ1-3; the D gene is possibly TRBD1 (5 bases). The germline gives CDR1 LGHNA, CDR2 YNFKEQ. V was trimmed by 3 bases and J by 4 bases, leaving 10 bases between them. This CDR3 region has 14 residues.

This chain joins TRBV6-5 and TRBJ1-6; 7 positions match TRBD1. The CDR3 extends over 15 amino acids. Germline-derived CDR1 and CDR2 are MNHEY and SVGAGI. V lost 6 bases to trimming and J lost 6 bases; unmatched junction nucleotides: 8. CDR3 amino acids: CASSQRGPGNSPLHF. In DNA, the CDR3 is TGTGCCAGCAGCCAGAGGGGGCCCGGTAATTCACCCCTCCACTTT.

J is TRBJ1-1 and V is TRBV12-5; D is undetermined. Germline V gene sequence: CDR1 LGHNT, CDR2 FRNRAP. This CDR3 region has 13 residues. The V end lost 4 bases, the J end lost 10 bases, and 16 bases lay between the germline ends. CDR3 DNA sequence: TGTGCTAGTGGTTCAGAGATAGCCGGTGTAGCTTTCTTT. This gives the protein CASGSEIAGVAFF.

CDR3 DNA sequence: TGTGCCAGTAGTATACGGGGGGGGGATCAGCCCCAGCATTTT. This translates into CASSIRGGDQPQHF. V usage is TRBV19 and J usage is TRBJ1-5; D is perhaps TRBD1 (5 bases). This CDR3 is built from 14 residues. From germline, CDR1 is LNHDA and CDR2 SQIVND (reference sequence). Trimming shortened V by 2 bases and J by 5 bases, and 10 bases separated the two germline ends.

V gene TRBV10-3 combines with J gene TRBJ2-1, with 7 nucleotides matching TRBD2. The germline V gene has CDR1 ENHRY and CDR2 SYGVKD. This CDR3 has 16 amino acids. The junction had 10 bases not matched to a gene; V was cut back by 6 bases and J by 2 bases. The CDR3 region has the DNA TGTGCCATCAGGGATGGCGGGAGAGACCCCTACAATGAGCAGTTCTTC. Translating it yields CAIRDGGRDPYNEQFF.

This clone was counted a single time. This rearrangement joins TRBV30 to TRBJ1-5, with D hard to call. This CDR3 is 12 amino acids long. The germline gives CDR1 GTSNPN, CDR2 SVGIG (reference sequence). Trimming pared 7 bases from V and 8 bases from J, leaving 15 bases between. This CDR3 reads CAFTDGVEPQHF. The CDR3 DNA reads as TGTGCCTTCACGGACGGGGTTGAGCCCCAGCATTTT.

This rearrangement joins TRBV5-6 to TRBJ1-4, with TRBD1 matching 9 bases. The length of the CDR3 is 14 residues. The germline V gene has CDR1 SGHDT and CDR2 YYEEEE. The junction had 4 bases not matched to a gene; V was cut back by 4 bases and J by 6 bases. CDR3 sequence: CASSLDRGDEKLFF. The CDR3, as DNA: TGTGCCAGCAGCCTCGACAGGGGGGATGAAAAACTGTTTTTT.

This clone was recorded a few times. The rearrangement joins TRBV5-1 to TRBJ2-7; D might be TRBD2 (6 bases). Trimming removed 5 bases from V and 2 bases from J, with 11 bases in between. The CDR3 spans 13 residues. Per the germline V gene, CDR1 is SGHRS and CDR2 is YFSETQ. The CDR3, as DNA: TGCGCCAGCAGGCGGGGACTTGCCTACGAGCAGTACTTC. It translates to CASRRGLAYEQYF.

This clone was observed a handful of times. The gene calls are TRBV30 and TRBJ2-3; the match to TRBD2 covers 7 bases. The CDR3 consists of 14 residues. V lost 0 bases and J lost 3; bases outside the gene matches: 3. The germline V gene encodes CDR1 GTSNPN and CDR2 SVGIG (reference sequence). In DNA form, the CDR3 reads TGTGCCTGGAGTGTCTCGGGGGGTACAGATACGCAGTATTTT. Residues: CAWSVSGGTDTQYF.

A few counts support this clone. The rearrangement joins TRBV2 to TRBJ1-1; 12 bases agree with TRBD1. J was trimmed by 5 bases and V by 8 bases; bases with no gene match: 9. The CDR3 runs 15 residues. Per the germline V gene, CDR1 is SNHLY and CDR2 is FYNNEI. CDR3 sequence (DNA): TGTGCCAGCCACCGGGACAGGGGGCGAAGGACTGAAGCTTTCTTT. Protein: CASHRDRGRRTEAFF.

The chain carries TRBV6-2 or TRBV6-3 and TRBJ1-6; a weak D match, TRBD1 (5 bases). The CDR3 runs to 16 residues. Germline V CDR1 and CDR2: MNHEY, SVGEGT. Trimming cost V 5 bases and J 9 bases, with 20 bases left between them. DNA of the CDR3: TGTGCCAGCAGTCCCAACTTAGGGCAGGGAAGTTCACCCCTCCACTTT. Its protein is CASSPNLGQGSSPLHF.

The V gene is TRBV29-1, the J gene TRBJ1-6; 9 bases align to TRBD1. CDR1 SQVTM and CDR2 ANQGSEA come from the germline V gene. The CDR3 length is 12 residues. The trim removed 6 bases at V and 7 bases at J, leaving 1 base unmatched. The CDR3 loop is CSVGQGNSPLHF. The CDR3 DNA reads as TGCAGCGTCGGACAGGGGAATTCACCCCTCCACTTT.

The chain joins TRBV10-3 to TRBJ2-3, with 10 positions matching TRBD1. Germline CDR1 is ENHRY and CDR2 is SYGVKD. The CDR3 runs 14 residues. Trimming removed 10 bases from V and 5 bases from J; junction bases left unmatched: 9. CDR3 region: CASRDRGMIDTQYF. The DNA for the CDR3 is TGTGCCAGTCGGGACAGGGGAATGATAGATACGCAGTATTTT.

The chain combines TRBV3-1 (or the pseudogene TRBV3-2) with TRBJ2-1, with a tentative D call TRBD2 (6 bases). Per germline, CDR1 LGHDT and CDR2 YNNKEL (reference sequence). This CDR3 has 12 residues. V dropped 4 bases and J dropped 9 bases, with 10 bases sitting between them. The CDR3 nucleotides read TGTGCCAGCAGCCTCTCCGGGGGTGAGCAGTTCTTC. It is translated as CASSLSGGEQFF.

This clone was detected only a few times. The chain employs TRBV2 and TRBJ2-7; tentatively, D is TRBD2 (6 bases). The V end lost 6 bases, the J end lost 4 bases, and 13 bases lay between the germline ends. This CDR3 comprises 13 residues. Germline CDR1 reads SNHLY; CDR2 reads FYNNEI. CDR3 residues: CASRGGVGYEQYF. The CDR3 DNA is TGTGCCAGCAGGGGGGGAGTCGGTTACGAGCAGTACTTC.

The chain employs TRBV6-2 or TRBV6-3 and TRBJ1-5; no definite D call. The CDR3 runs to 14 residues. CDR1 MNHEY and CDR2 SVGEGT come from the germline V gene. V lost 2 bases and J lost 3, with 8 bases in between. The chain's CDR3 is CASSYADTNQPQHF. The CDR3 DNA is TGTGCCAGCAGTTACGCCGACACCAATCAGCCCCAGCATTTT.